Described below is a single T cell receptor beta chain sequence and its context. Antigen unknown. The CDR3 has 17 residues. The V gene's germline CDR1 is SGHAT and CDR2 FQNNGV. The sample originates from a study of monozygotic twins with inflammatory bowel disease. TCRdb re-analyzed the 5' RACE reads; it lists each CDR3 protein once, without DNA. In all, the sample yields roughly 330,000 distinct CDR3 sequences. The study's findings and limits: Fewer shared clonotypes with others were found in IBD patients than in healthy twins, especially with disease activity. The analysis yielded no support for one strong signal or clonotype associated with IBD.

This TCR was sampled from a human donor with ulcerative colitis or Crohn's disease, or a healthy co-twin of an affected twin (not recorded which). The V call is TRBV11-2, the J call TRBJ2-5; TCRdb picks TRBD2, but there is no DNA to check that call. Material for sequencing was blood. The chain's CDR3 is CASRPTSGSFYQETQYF.